The present T cell receptor (beta chain) was sequenced within a study of cytomegalovirus exposure and HLA in healthy donors. Whole-study findings and limits: The authors later found most CMV-associated TCR beta chains appeared HLA-restricted. In a later analysis, HLA-associated TCR beta chains were more clonally expanded than equally common others.

About this clone itself: Its antigen is undetermined.

The CDR3 loop spans 17 amino acids. V was pared by 0 bases and J by 7 bases, with 9 bases of the junction left unmatched. The germline gives CDR1 KGHSH, CDR2 LQKENI. The PCR employed 60 Vbeta primers together with 13 Jbeta primers. Here immunoSEQ multiplex PCR was the method, and the copy in TCRdb shows in-frame clones only, minus some. Among more than 95,000 clones listed, around 76% were seen once. V usage is TRBV18 and J usage is TRBJ2-1, with 10 bases lining up with TRBD2. Sequenced material: PBMCs. The receptor comes from a man aged 35 to 55 in good health and CMV-seropositive. The CDR3 coding sequence is TGTGCCAGCTCACCACCGAAAAGGACTAGCGGTGATAATGAGCAGTTCTTC. Its protein product is CASSPPKRTSGDNEQFF.